One sample yielded the 32 T cell receptor beta chains listed below, sequenced in a study of T cell responses to AZD1222 COVID-19 vaccine. Assay used: immunoSEQ multiplex PCR; TCRdb lists only in-frame clones, some missing. The sample carries roughly 120,000 clones, 94% recorded once. The sample in question was peripheral blood, obtained on day 0 of AZD1222 vaccination. These receptor sequences come from an adult in good health.

The rearrangement links TRBV5-1 to TRBJ2-2; D is possibly TRBD2 (6 bases). Deletions cut 0 bases from V and 7 bases from J, with 16 bases between. The CDR3 sequence is 16 residues long. Germline CDR1 is SGHRS and CDR2 is YFSETQ. CDR3 in amino acids: CASSLARGEEGGELFF. CDR3 bases: TGCGCCAGCAGCTTGGCAAGGGGCGAGGAGGGCGGGGAGCTGTTTTTT.

This clone was picked up one time. This rearrangement joins TRBV27 to TRBJ1-5, with 12 positions matching TRBD1. V shed 2 bases, J shed 6 bases, and the junction held 2 bases outside the gene matches. The CDR3 extends over 15 amino acids. In germline, CDR1 is MNHEY, CDR2 SMNVEV (reference sequence). The CDR3 sequence is CASSLGTGGIQPQHF. CDR3 bases: TGTGCCAGCAGTTTAGGGACAGGGGGCATTCAGCCCCAGCATTTT.

The chain couples TRBV7-8 to TRBJ2-7, with 10 bases lining up with TRBD2. After removal of 1 base from V and 5 bases from J, the junction contained 11 bases not matched to a gene. The CDR3 is 17 amino acids. Per the germline V gene, CDR1 is SGHVS and CDR2 is FQNEAQ. CDR3 in DNA: TGTGCCAGCAGCTTAGTGGTCCTAGCGGGAGAACTCCACGAGCAGTACTTC. Its translation is CASSLVVLAGELHEQYF.

The chain has TRBV11-2 and TRBJ2-3, with unresolved D. The CDR3 length is 13 residues. CDR1 and CDR2 (germline): SGHAT, FQNNGV. Trimming took 0 bases from V and 3 from J, leaving 4 bases between them. The CDR3 region is CASSLEVTDTQYF. The CDR3 bases are TGTGCCAGCAGCTTAGAAGTGACAGATACGCAGTATTTT.

This chain joins TRBV28 and TRBJ2-7; D is tentatively TRBD1 or TRBD2 (5 bases each). The V gene's germline CDR1 is MDHEN and CDR2 SYDVKM. The CDR3 extends over 12 amino acids. V was shortened by 6 bases and J by 5 bases, with 11 bases between the two germline ends. DNA of the CDR3: TGTGCCAGCAGAGCGGCAGGGAACGAGCAGTACTTC. Translation gives CASRAAGNEQYF.

This chain connects TRBV19 to TRBJ1-1; no clear D. This CDR3 has 15 amino acids. The V end lost 5 bases, the J end lost 2 bases, and 15 bases lay between the germline ends. Per germline, CDR1 LNHDA and CDR2 SQIVND (reference sequence). CDR3 bases: TGTGCCAGTAGTTTCTTCCATAGCCTAAACACTGAAGCTTTCTTT. The encoded protein is CASSFFHSLNTEAFF.

The chain links TRBV24-1 to TRBJ2-2; D is perhaps TRBD1 (6 bases). V lost 3 bases and J lost 0, with 10 bases in between. Germline V gene lookup returns CDR1 KGHDR and CDR2 SFDVKD. The CDR3 covers 16 residues. In DNA, the CDR3 is TGTGCCACCAGTGATCCCCGGACAGCGAACACCGGGGAGCTGTTTTTT. This sequence encodes CATSDPRTANTGELFF.

The J gene is TRBJ2-1, the V gene TRBV5-1; D might be TRBD1 or TRBD2, each matching 7 bases. Deletions cut 7 bases from V and 2 bases from J, with 16 bases between. Germline V gives CDR1 SGHRS, CDR2 YFSETQ. The CDR3 is 15 residues long. As DNA, the CDR3 is TGCGCCAGCCGCAGGGGGGAGGGCGCCTACAATGAGCAGTTCTTC. Amino acids: CASRRGEGAYNEQFF.

The table lists this clone with a few counts. The rearrangement uses TRBV25-1 and TRBJ1-1, with D uncertain. There are 13 residues in the CDR3. CDR1 and CDR2 from the germline V gene are MGHDK and SYGVNS. The V and J ends lost 6 bases and 6 bases respectively, with 14 bases between them. The CDR3 region is CASSRDGVAEAFF. The CDR3 coding sequence is TGTGCCAGCAGCAGAGATGGGGTTGCTGAAGCTTTCTTT.

This clone occurred once. The chain links TRBV2 to TRBJ1-1; D call uncertain. The CDR3 runs to 12 residues. From germline, CDR1 is SNHLY and CDR2 FYNNEI. Trimming cost V 4 bases and J 8 bases, with 11 bases left between them. DNA of the CDR3: TGTGCCAGCAGTGTTTGGGAGGCCGAAGCTTTCTTT. The encoded protein is CASSVWEAEAFF.

This chain joins TRBV7-8 and TRBJ1-2, with TRBD1 as a possible D gene (5 bases). Trimming cost V 1 base and J 4 bases, with 10 bases left between them. Per the germline V gene, CDR1 is SGHVS and CDR2 is FQNEAQ. CDR3 size: 14 residues. CDR3 sequence (DNA): TGTGCCAGCAGCTTAGAGGGGACGATCTATGGCTACACCTTC. Protein sequence: CASSLEGTIYGYTF. The entire variable domain, with the rest obtained from reference TRBV7-8 and TRBJ1-2, is as follows: GAGVSQSPRYKVAKRGQDVALRCDPISGHVSLFWYQQALGQGPEFLTYFQNEAQLDKSGLPSDRFFAERPEGSVSTLKIQRTQQEDSAVYLCASSLEGTIYGYTFGSGTRLTVV.

J is TRBJ1-1 and V is TRBV19; D unresolved. From germline, CDR1 is LNHDA and CDR2 SQIVND (reference sequence). Trimming cost V 4 bases and J 4 bases, with 13 bases left between them. This CDR3 comprises 14 residues. The CDR3 loop is CASSSLEKFTEAFF. CDR3 DNA: TGTGCCAGTAGTAGCCTCGAGAAATTCACTGAAGCTTTCTTT.

This clone came up once. V and J are TRBV5-4 and TRBJ2-3; TRBD2 might be the D (5 bases). Germline CDR1 and CDR2: SGHNT and YYREEE (reference sequence). The CDR3 extends over 14 amino acids. V gave up 0 bases and J gave up 5 bases, with 10 bases separating them. CDR3 sequence (DNA): TGTGCCAGCAGCTTGGAACGGGATGGAGATACGCAGTATTTT. Protein sequence: CASSLERDGDTQYF.

V and J are TRBV4-2 and TRBJ1-1; 8 bases align to TRBD1. CDR3 length equals 15 residues. Trimming cost V 0 bases and J 5 bases; bases outside gene matches: 5. Germline V gives CDR1 LGHNA, CDR2 YNFKEQ. CDR3 region: CASSQELRGLTEAFF. DNA for the CDR3: TGTGCCAGCAGCCAAGAGCTCAGGGGGCTTACTGAAGCTTTCTTT.

V and J are TRBV4-3 and TRBJ2-2, with D perhaps TRBD1 (6 bases). The V and J ends lost 4 bases and 5 bases respectively, with 17 bases between them. This CDR3 is 16 amino acids long. In germline, CDR1 is LGHNA, CDR2 YSLEER. Written as DNA, the CDR3 is TGCGCCAGCAGCCGGACGGGACACCCTCGGACCGGGGAGCTGTTTTTT. This translates into CASSRTGHPRTGELFF.

The rearrangement links TRBV5-8 to TRBJ1-2; possibly TRBD1 for D (6 bases). Germline V gene lookup returns CDR1 SGHTS and CDR2 YDEGEE. The CDR3 sequence is 14 residues long. Trimming took off 6 bases at V and 8 bases at J, with 20 bases between the two ends. CDR3 region: CASNTVGGRGGYTF. The CDR3 DNA sequence: TGTGCCAGCAACACGGTGGGGGGGCGCGGAGGCTACACCTTC.

The chain uses TRBV3-1 (or the pseudogene TRBV3-2) and TRBJ2-1, with D unresolved. Germline assignment: CDR1 LGHDT and CDR2 YNNKEL (reference sequence). The CDR3 sequence is 15 residues long. Trimming left V 3 bases short and J 0 bases short, with 9 bases between. In DNA, the CDR3 is TGTGCCAGCAGCCATCGACGGAGCTCCTACAATGAGCAGTTCTTC. This gives the protein CASSHRRSSYNEQFF.

This chain uses TRBV7-2 with TRBJ1-1, with TRBD1 as a possible D gene (5 bases). This CDR3 is built from 14 residues. The germline V gene has CDR1 SGHTA and CDR2 FQGNSA. Trimming shortened V by 2 bases and J by 4 bases, and 11 bases separated the two germline ends. The CDR3 coding sequence is TGTGCCAGCAGCTTAAACGGGGGAGGCACTGAAGCTTTCTTT. Translating it yields CASSLNGGGTEAFF.

The chain has TRBV5-1 and TRBJ2-7; 9 nucleotides line up with TRBD2. This CDR3 comprises 16 residues. The germline V gene has CDR1 SGHRS and CDR2 YFSETQ. Trimming cost V 4 bases and J 0 bases; bases outside gene matches: 8. The CDR3 reads CASSNSGTSSSYEQYF. CDR3 sequence (DNA): TGCGCCAGCAGCAACTCCGGGACTAGCAGCTCCTACGAGCAGTACTTC.

V and J are TRBV29-1 and TRBJ1-2; D is unresolved. Trimming shortened V by 4 bases and J by 7 bases, and 10 bases separated the two germline ends. CDR3 size: 11 residues. Germline loops: CDR1 SQVTM, CDR2 ANQGSEA. As DNA, the CDR3 is TGCAGCGTTGCAGAAGGTGGTGGCTACACCTTC. It encodes CSVAEGGGYTF.

The chain recombines TRBV5-1 with TRBJ1-1; a weak D match, TRBD1 (6 bases). CDR1 is SGHRS, CDR2 YFSETQ, per germline. V was trimmed by 7 bases and J by 2 bases, leaving 15 bases between them. The CDR3 sequence is 14 residues long. CDR3 bases: TGCGCCAGCTCCGCGGGGGGCGCAAACACTGAAGCTTTCTTT. Residues: CASSAGGANTEAFF.

This sequence joins TRBV7-2 and TRBJ2-5; 8 bases are shared with TRBD1. J gave up 2 bases and V 5 bases, and 13 bases lay outside the gene matches. The CDR3 runs 17 residues. Germline CDR1 reads SGHTA; CDR2 reads FQGNSA. The CDR3, as DNA: TGTGCCAGCAGCGATCCCAGGGGGCCACAATTACAAGAGACCCAGTACTTC. Translated, it gives CASSDPRGPQLQETQYF.

The genes are TRBV30 and TRBJ1-6, with a tentative D call TRBD1 (6 bases). Germline lookup yields CDR1 GTSNPN and CDR2 SVGIG (reference sequence). Trimming shortened V by 3 bases and J by 6 bases, and 12 bases separated the two germline ends. This CDR3 is built from 14 residues. The CDR3, as DNA: TGTGCCTGGAGGGTACAGGGAGGTAATTCACCCCTCCACTTT. This codes for CAWRVQGGNSPLHF.

The chain couples TRBV27 to TRBJ2-7; 7 bases fit TRBD1. The CDR3 is made up of 15 amino acids. Germline V lookup: CDR1 MNHEY, CDR2 SMNVEV (reference sequence). J gave up 0 bases and V 3 bases, and 5 bases lay outside the gene matches. The CDR3 spells CASSFGGTDSYEQYF. Here the CDR3 DNA reads TGTGCCAGCAGTTTCGGTGGGACAGACTCCTACGAGCAGTACTTC.

The chain links TRBV2 to TRBJ2-3, with 11 nucleotides matching TRBD2. There are 15 residues in the CDR3. Trimming cost V 7 bases and J 2 bases; bases outside gene matches: 5. Germline CDR1 SNHLY, CDR2 FYNNEI. CDR3 sequence reads: CASNLGLAATDTQYF. CDR3 sequence (DNA): TGTGCCAGCAACTTGGGACTAGCGGCCACAGATACGCAGTATTTT.

CDR3 in amino acids: CATSDQGTYTQYF. Written as DNA, the CDR3 is TGTGCCACCAGTGACCAAGGTACCTATACGCAGTATTTT. The rearrangement links TRBV24-1 to TRBJ2-3, with D unclear. Trimming removed 4 bases at V and 7 bases at J, with 11 bases between. Germline V gene data show CDR1 as KGHDR and CDR2 as SFDVKD. The CDR3 covers 13 residues.

The J gene is TRBJ1-4, the V gene TRBV9, with TRBD1 as a possible D gene (5 bases). There are 15 residues in the CDR3. The germline V gene has CDR1 SGDLS and CDR2 YYNGEE. V was shortened by 4 bases and J by 5 bases, with 15 bases between the two germline ends. CDR3 nucleotides: TGTGCCAGCAGCTCTGACAGATCGGGGAATGAAAAACTGTTTTTT. Translating gives CASSSDRSGNEKLFF.

The chain couples TRBV7-9 to TRBJ2-1; TRBD2 agrees at 7 bases. Germline V CDR1 and CDR2: SEHNR, FQNEAQ (reference sequence). J lost 11 bases, V lost 2 bases, and 6 bases had no gene match. This CDR3 region has 13 residues. CDR3: CASSLLGLGQQFF. CDR3 sequence (DNA): TGTGCCAGCAGCTTACTCGGACTAGGCCAGCAGTTCTTC.

The rearrangement links TRBV4-3 to TRBJ2-3; D not certain. The CDR3 is 15 residues long. Germline V gives CDR1 LGHNA, CDR2 YSLEER. V was cut by 1 base and J by 10 bases, with 18 bases left in between. The CDR3 DNA reads TGCGCCAGCAGCCAAGGGGCGCCCTCCGCGGACCCGCAGTATTTT. It encodes CASSQGAPSADPQYF.

V usage is TRBV30 and J usage is TRBJ1-6; D possibly corresponds to TRBD1 (5 bases). Germline V gene sequence: CDR1 GTSNPN, CDR2 SVGIG (reference sequence). The CDR3 spans 14 residues. The V end lost 1 base, the J end lost 4 bases, and 8 bases lay between the germline ends. The CDR3 DNA reads as TGTGCCTGGAGTGAAACAGGATATAATTCACCCCTCCACTTT. It yields the protein CAWSETGYNSPLHF. Complete variable domain (other parts from reference TRBV30 and TRBJ1-6): SQTIHQWPATLVQPVGSPLSLECTVEGTSNPNLYWYRQAAGRGLQLLFYSVGIGQISSEVPQNLSASRPQDRQFILSSKKLLLSDSGFYLCAWSETGYNSPLHFGNGTRLTVT.

The chain couples TRBV15 to TRBJ1-1, with D tentatively TRBD1 (5 bases). Trimming shortened V by 0 bases and J by 3 bases, and 5 bases separated the two germline ends. Germline values: CDR1 LNHNV, CDR2 YYDKDF (reference sequence). The CDR3 spans 13 residues. CDR3 residues: CATSRDRDTEAFF. CDR3 nucleotides: TGTGCCACCAGCAGAGACAGGGACACTGAAGCTTTCTTT.

The chain couples TRBV6-5 to TRBJ1-1, with D possibly matching TRBD1 (5 bases). Trimming cost V 2 bases and J 4 bases, with 14 bases left between them. This CDR3 spans 15 amino acids. Germline CDR1 MNHEY, CDR2 SVGAGI. The CDR3 DNA is TGTGCCAGCAGTTACATCAGGGTTGGCGGCACTGAAGCTTTCTTT. Encoded protein: CASSYIRVGGTEAFF.